One and the same sample provided the 11 T cell receptor beta chains below, sequenced in a study of T cell repertoires in cytomegalovirus infection. No antigens are known for them. Each CDR3 protein gets one entry after TCRdb re-called the reads with MiXCR. This table has tens of thousands of distinct CDR3 sequences, about 20% appearing once. Material: CD8+ T cells from cultured PBMCs, obtained from culture after CMV antigen stimulation. The receptor set was obtained from a human donor in good health (CMV status not recorded). Some clones in this sample may be carry-over from other donors' samples.

The rearrangement joins TRBV4-1 to TRBJ1-2; possibly TRBD1 for D (5 bases). V was clipped by 2 bases and J by 3 bases, with 10 bases between them. Germline CDR1 reads MGHRA; CDR2 reads YSYEKL. The CDR3 consists of 14 residues. CDR3 in DNA: TGCGCCAGCAGCCAATCGCTGGGGGACTATGGCTACACCTTC. Its protein product is CASSQSLGDYGYTF.

This chain connects TRBV11-2 to TRBJ1-5; D gene unclear. Trimming left V 1 base short and J 7 bases short, with 8 bases between. Germline values: CDR1 SGHAT, CDR2 FQNNGV. The CDR3 has 13 amino acids. The CDR3 DNA sequence: TGTGCCAGCAGCTTAGCACGGGTCCAGCCCCAGCATTTT. Translating it yields CASSLARVQPQHF.

This clonotype has more than one count but fewer than ten. The chain links TRBV4-1 to TRBJ2-7, with 9 bases that match TRBD1. Per germline, CDR1 MGHRA and CDR2 YSYEKL. J was trimmed by 3 bases and V by 1 base; bases with no gene match: 7. The CDR3 has 16 amino acids. CDR3 sequence: CASSQVTGQGFYEQYF. For the CDR3, the DNA is TGCGCCAGCAGCCAAGTTACGGGACAGGGATTCTACGAGCAGTACTTC.

This clonotype has just a few counts. This sequence joins TRBV7-8 and TRBJ1-2, with D perhaps TRBD1 (6 bases). Trimming took off 0 bases at V and 3 bases at J, with 23 bases between the two ends. Germline assignment: CDR1 SGHVS and CDR2 FQNEAQ. The CDR3 extends over 19 amino acids. Written as DNA, the CDR3 is TGTGCCAGCAGCTTAGCTAGTCACAGGGTAGTAAGAGGGGACTATGGCTACACCTTC. Residues: CASSLASHRVVRGDYGYTF.

In this sample, this clonotype turned up a few times. The rearrangement links TRBV6-8 to TRBJ2-3; D call uncertain. CDR1 is MNHGY and CDR2 is SAAAGT in the germline V gene. This CDR3 has 16 residues. Trimming cost V 2 bases and J 2 bases, with 14 bases left between them. CDR3 in DNA: TGTGCCAGCAGTTACCTTGGGTCTTTGAACACAGATACGCAGTATTTT. Protein product: CASSYLGSLNTDTQYF.

This chain uses TRBV12-3 or TRBV12-4 with TRBJ2-7, with D hard to call. Trimming stripped 1 base from V and 3 bases from J, with 13 bases between. The CDR3 is made up of 15 amino acids. The CDR3 spells CASSLGRQALYEQYF. As DNA, the CDR3 is TGTGCCAGCAGTTTAGGAAGGCAGGCGCTCTACGAGCAGTACTTC.

This clonotype was observed a few times. This chain connects TRBV13 to TRBJ2-3; 10 nucleotides line up with TRBD2. The J segment lost 6 bases and the V segment lost 10 bases, leaving 19 bases of the junction unmatched. Per germline, CDR1 PRHDT and CDR2 FYEKMQ (reference sequence). This CDR3 comprises 17 residues. The CDR3 sequence is CAITSPDTSGVRDTQYF. For the CDR3, the DNA is TGTGCCATCACTAGTCCGGATACTAGCGGGGTAAGGGATACGCAGTATTTT. The whole variable domain, remainder taken from reference TRBV13 and TRBJ2-3, is AAGVIQSPRHLIKEKRETATLKCYPIPRHDTVYWYQQGPGQDPQFLISFYEKMQSDKGSIPDRFSAQQFSDYHSELNMSSLELGDSALYFCAITSPDTSGVRDTQYFGPGTRLTVL.

The J gene is TRBJ2-4, the V gene TRBV12-3 or TRBV12-4; D is undetermined. The germline V and J ends were trimmed by 5 bases and 4 bases, with 9 bases remaining between them. This CDR3 region has 13 residues. The CDR3 protein is CASSLDGKNIQYF. CDR3 DNA sequence: TGTGCCAGCAGTCTGGACGGGAAAAACATTCAGTACTTC.

There are a few counts of this clonotype. The rearrangement uses TRBV6-2 or TRBV6-3 and TRBJ1-5; D is ambiguous. V was trimmed by 6 bases and J by 0 bases, leaving 6 bases between them. Germline V gives CDR1 MNHEY, CDR2 SVGEGT. This CDR3 is 13 amino acids long. CDR3 bases: TGTGCCAGCAGCCAGCGTAGCAATCAGCCCCAGCATTTT. Its protein product is CASSQRSNQPQHF.

This clonotype was found a few times. The chain is built from TRBV7-2 and TRBJ1-1, with D hard to call. CDR1 is SGHTA and CDR2 is FQGNSA in the germline V gene. CDR3 length equals 13 residues. Trimming pared 3 bases from V and 8 bases from J, leaving 13 bases between. Here the CDR3 reads CASSFPPQAEAFF. In DNA form, the CDR3 reads TGTGCCAGCAGCTTCCCTCCGCAGGCCGAAGCTTTCTTT.

This clonotype was counted between two and nine times. The J gene is TRBJ1-3, the V gene TRBV12-3 or TRBV12-4, with D unclear. The CDR3 loop spans 12 amino acids. Trimming left V 1 base short and J 4 bases short, with 2 bases between. The CDR3 loop is CASSLEGNTIYF. The DNA for the CDR3 is TGTGCCAGCAGTTTAGAGGGAAACACCATATATTTT.